This T cell receptor (beta chain) is from a study of technical replicates of blood from several donors. Germline V gene sequence: CDR1 SGHRS, CDR2 YFSETQ. Losses at the gene ends were 4 bases for V and 0 bases for J; bases not matched to a gene: 6. The CDR3 is made up of 16 amino acids. Profiling relied on immunoSEQ multiplex PCR, and the TCRdb table lists in-frame clones only, not all of them. Of approximately 15,000 clones listed, 65% to 90% were seen once; the top ten hold roughly an eighth. The sample comprised PBMCs. The gene calls are TRBV5-1 and TRBJ2-3, with 9 positions matching TRBD2. The sequence came from a human donor in good health. As DNA, the CDR3 is TGCGCCAGCAGCCCCGGACTAGCGTCTAGCACAGATACGCAGTATTTT. Its protein is CASSPGLASSTDTQYF.